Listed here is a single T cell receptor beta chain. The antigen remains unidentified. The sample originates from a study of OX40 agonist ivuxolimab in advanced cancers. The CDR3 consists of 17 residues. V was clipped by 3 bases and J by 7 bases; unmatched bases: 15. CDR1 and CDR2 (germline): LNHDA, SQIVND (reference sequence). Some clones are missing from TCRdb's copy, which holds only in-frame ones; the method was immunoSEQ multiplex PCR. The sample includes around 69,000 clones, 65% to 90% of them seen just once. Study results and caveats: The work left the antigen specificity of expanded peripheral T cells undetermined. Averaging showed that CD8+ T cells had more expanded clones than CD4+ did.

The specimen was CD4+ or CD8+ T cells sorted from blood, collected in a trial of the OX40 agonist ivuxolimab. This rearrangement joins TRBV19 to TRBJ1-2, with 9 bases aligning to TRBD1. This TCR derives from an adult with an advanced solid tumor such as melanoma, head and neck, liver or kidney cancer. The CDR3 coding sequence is TGTGCCAGTAGTATGGACCGGGACAGGGCCTCTAAGGGTGGCTACACCTTC. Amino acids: CASSMDRDRASKGGYTF.